This TCR beta chain was recovered during a study of OX40 agonist ivuxolimab in advanced cancers. About the research overall: Prior anti-PD-1, anti-PD-L1 or anti-CTLA-4 therapy was allowed; over 30% had some.

V was pared by 3 bases and J by 7 bases, with 12 bases between. The CDR3 contains 13 residues. Germline lookup yields CDR1 WNHNN and CDR2 SYGVQD (reference sequence). This clone was counted between two and nine times. The antigen is not known. Assay used: immunoSEQ multiplex PCR; TCRdb lists only in-frame clones, some missing. The sample holds 90,000 to 100,000 clones; about nine tenths are singletons and the top ten take 0.75% to 0.95%. Study-wide results and limits: What antigens the expanded peripheral T cells recognized was never established.

The input for sequencing was CD4+ or CD8+ T cells sorted from blood, taken in a trial of the OX40 agonist ivuxolimab. The chain links TRBV10-1 to TRBJ1-1; D is ambiguous. This sequence was found in an adult with an advanced solid tumor such as melanoma, head and neck, liver or kidney cancer. CDR3 nucleotide sequence: TGCGCCAGCAGTGAAAACACTGTACTTGAAGCTTTCTTT. Amino acids: CASSENTVLEAFF.